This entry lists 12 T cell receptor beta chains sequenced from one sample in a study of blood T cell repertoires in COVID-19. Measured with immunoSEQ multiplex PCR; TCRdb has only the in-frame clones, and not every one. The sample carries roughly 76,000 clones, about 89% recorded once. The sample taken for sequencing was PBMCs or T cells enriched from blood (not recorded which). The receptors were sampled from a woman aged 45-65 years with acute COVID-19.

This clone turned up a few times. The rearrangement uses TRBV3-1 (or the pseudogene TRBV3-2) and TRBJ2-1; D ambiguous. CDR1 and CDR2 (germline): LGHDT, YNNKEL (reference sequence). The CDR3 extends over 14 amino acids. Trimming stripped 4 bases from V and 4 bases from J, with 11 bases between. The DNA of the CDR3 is TGTGCCAGCAGCCCGAACGTCGGGTACAATGAGCAGTTCTTC. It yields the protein CASSPNVGYNEQFF.

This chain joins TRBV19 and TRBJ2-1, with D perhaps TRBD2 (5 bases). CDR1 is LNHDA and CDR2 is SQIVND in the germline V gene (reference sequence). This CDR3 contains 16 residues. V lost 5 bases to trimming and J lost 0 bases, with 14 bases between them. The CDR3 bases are TGTGCCAGTAGTCCTTCAAGCGGAAACTCCTACAATGAGCAGTTCTTC. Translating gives CASSPSSGNSYNEQFF.

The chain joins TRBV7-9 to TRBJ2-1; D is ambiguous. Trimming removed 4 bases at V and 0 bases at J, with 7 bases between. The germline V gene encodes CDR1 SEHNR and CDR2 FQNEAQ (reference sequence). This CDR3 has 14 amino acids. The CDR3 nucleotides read TGTGCCAGCAGCTCCCTAAGCTCCTACAATGAGCAGTTCTTC. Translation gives CASSSLSSYNEQFF.

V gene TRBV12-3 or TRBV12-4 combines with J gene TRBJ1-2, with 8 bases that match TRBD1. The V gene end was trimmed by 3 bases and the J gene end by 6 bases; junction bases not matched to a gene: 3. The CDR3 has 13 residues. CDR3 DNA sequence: TGTGCCAGCAGTTTTGCAGGGGGCAATGGCTACACCTTC. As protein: CASSFAGGNGYTF.

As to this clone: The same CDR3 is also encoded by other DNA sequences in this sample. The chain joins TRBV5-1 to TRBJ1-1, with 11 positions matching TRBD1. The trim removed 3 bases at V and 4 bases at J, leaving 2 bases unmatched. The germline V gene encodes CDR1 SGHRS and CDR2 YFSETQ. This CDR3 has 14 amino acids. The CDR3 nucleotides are TGCGCCAGCAGCTCTGGGACAGGGGGCACTGAAGCTTTCTTT. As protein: CASSSGTGGTEAFF.

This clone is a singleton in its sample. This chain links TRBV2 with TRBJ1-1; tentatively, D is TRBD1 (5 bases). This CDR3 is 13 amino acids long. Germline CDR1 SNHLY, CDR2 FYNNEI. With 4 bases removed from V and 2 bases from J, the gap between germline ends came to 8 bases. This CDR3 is CASSGQGNTEAFF. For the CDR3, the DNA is TGTGCCAGCAGTGGGCAGGGCAACACTGAAGCTTTCTTT.

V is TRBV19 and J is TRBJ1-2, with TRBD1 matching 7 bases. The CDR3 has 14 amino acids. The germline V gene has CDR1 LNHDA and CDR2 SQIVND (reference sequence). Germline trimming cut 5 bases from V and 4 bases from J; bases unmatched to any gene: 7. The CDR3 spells CASSFRQGGYGYTF. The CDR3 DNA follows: TGTGCCAGTAGTTTTCGACAGGGAGGCTATGGCTACACCTTC.

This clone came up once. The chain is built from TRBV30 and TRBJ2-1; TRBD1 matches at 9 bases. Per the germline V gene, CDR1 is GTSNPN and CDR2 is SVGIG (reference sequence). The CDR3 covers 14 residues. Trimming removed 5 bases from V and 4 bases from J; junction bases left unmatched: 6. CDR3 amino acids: CAWARGQGYNEQFF. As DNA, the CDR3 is TGTGCCTGGGCTAGGGGACAGGGATACAATGAGCAGTTCTTC.

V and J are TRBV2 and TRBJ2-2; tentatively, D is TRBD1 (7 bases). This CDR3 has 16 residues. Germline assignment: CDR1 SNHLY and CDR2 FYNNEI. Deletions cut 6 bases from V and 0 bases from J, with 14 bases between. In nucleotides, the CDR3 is TGTGCCAGCAGCCGGGGGACAGCAACGAACACCGGGGAGCTGTTTTTT. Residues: CASSRGTATNTGELFF.

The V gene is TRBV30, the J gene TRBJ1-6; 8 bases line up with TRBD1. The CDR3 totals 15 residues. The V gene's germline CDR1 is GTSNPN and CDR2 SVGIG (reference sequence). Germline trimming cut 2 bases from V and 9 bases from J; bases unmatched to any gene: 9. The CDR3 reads CAWSRRGQVASPLHF. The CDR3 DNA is TGTGCCTGGAGTAGAAGGGGACAGGTCGCTTCACCCCTCCACTTT. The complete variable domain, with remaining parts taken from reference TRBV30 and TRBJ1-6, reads SQTIHQWPATLVQPVGSPLSLECTVEGTSNPNLYWYRQAAGRGLQLLFYSVGIGQISSEVPQNLSASRPQDRQFILSSKKLLLSDSGFYLCAWSRRGQVASPLHFGNGTRLTVT.

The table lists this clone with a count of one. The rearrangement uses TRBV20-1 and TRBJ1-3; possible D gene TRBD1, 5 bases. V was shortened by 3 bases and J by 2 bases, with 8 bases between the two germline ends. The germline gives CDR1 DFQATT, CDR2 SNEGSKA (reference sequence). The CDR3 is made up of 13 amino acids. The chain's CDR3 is CSASLGPGNTIYF. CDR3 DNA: TGCAGTGCTAGTTTGGGGCCTGGAAACACCATATATTTT.

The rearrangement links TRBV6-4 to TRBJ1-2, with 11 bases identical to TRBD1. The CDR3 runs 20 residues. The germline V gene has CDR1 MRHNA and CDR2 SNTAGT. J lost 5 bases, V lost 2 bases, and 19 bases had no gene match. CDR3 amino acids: CASSDHLGTGGTFFSYGYTF. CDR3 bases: TGTGCCAGCAGTGACCACCTCGGGACAGGGGGGACTTTTTTCTCTTATGGCTACACCTTC.